The next 13 T cell receptor beta chains were all read from a single sample in a study of identical twins. From the 5' RACE reads, TCRdb called clonotypes with MiXCR, one entry per CDR3 protein. Of around 240,000 distinct CDR3 sequences listed, roughly 10% are singletons. Sequenced input: memory T cells sorted from blood. These receptors were taken from a man aged 45-60 years in good health.

There are a few counts of this clonotype. The rearrangement uses TRBV29-1 and TRBJ2-7; TRBD1 agrees at 9 bases. After removal of 6 bases from V and 11 bases from J, the junction contained 8 bases not matched to a gene. Germline values: CDR1 SQVTM, CDR2 ANQGSEA. CDR3 size: 11 residues. DNA of the CDR3: TGCAGCGTGTCGGGACAGGGAGTCGAGTACTTC. Translation: CSVSGQGVEYF.

This clonotype was counted at least ten times. The chain is built from TRBV6-2 or TRBV6-3 and TRBJ1-5; D not certain. CDR3 length: 15 residues. Germline CDR1 reads MNHEY; CDR2 reads SVGEGT. V was shortened by 5 bases and J by 3 bases, with 14 bases between the two germline ends. CDR3: CASSQNRQNNQPQHF. CDR3 DNA: TGTGCCAGCAGTCAGAATAGACAAAACAATCAGCCCCAGCATTTT.

The chain joins TRBV14 to TRBJ2-3; tentatively, D is TRBD2 (6 bases). The ends were cut back, 1 base at V and 6 bases at J, with 14 bases in the middle. Germline V gene lookup returns CDR1 SGHDN and CDR2 FVKESK. The CDR3 has 15 amino acids. The CDR3 reads CASSQVSALADTQYF. CDR3 nucleotides: TGTGCCAGCAGCCAAGTGTCGGCCCTAGCGGATACGCAGTATTTT.

The chain has TRBV5-1 and TRBJ2-1; 8 bases line up with TRBD2. The V and J ends lost 4 bases and 9 bases, in that order; junction bases with no gene match: 6. CDR1 and CDR2 from the germline V gene are SGHRS and YFSETQ. The CDR3 consists of 13 residues. The CDR3: CASSGGTSTEQFF. Here the CDR3 DNA reads TGCGCCAGCAGCGGGGGGACTAGTACTGAGCAGTTCTTC.

This clonotype appeared a few times. This chain connects TRBV2 to TRBJ2-7; 11 bases are shared with TRBD2. J was trimmed by 2 bases and V by 4 bases; bases with no gene match: 4. CDR3 length: 15 amino acids. Looked up from germline, CDR1 is SNHLY and CDR2 is FYNNEI. The CDR3 DNA is TGTGCCAGCAGTGTTCTAGCGGGAGGCCCCTACGAGCAGTACTTC. Protein product: CASSVLAGGPYEQYF.

The chain employs TRBV5-1 and TRBJ2-5; 7 nucleotides line up with TRBD1. J was trimmed by 2 bases and V by 7 bases; bases with no gene match: 8. Per the germline V gene, CDR1 is SGHRS and CDR2 is YFSETQ. This CDR3 contains 14 residues. The CDR3 is CASGSGTAQETQYF. The CDR3 DNA is TGCGCCAGCGGCTCCGGGACAGCGCAAGAGACCCAGTACTTC.

This clonotype was recorded many times. The rearrangement joins TRBV29-1 to TRBJ1-2; 7 bases agree with TRBD1. Unmatched junction bases numbered 1, after V lost 2 bases and J lost 4 bases. CDR1 and CDR2 from the germline V gene are SQVTM and ANQGSEA. CDR3 length: 12 amino acids. The CDR3 nucleotides read TGCAGCGTTGAACGACAGGGCTATGGCTACACCTTC. Protein: CSVERQGYGYTF. Drawing the rest from reference TRBV29-1 and TRBJ1-2, the complete variable domain is SAVISQKPSRDICQRGTSLTIQCQVDSQVTMMFWYRQQPGQSLTLIATANQGSEATYESGFVIDKFPISRPNLTFSTLTVSNMSPEDSSIYLCSVERQGYGYTFGSGTRLTVV.

Many counts were recorded for this clonotype. The gene calls are TRBV7-8 and TRBJ1-4; D remains unclear. V dropped 1 base and J dropped 8 bases, with 5 bases sitting between them. CDR1 and CDR2 (germline): SGHVS, FQNEAQ. The CDR3 sequence is 12 residues long. The CDR3 nucleotides are TGTGCCAGCAGCTTAGGAGGGGAAAAACTGTTTTTT. Protein sequence: CASSLGGEKLFF.

This clonotype has a count of ten or more. The genes are TRBV9 and TRBJ2-7; unclear D gene. V was clipped by 2 bases and J by 1 base, with 10 bases between them. CDR1 and CDR2 (germline): SGDLS, YYNGEE. The CDR3 spans 14 residues. CDR3 nucleotides: TGTGCCAGCAGCGTGTTGGAGACTTCCTACGAGCAGTACTTC. Translating gives CASSVLETSYEQYF.

The chain carries TRBV29-1 and TRBJ1-1; TRBD1 might be the D (6 bases). The CDR3 sequence is 13 residues long. The V gene's germline CDR1 is SQVTM and CDR2 ANQGSEA. V shed 2 bases and J shed 3 bases, with 10 bases lying between them. The CDR3 sequence: CSVERNRDTEAFF. CDR3 bases: TGCAGCGTTGAAAGGAACAGGGACACTGAAGCTTTCTTT.

This clonotype showed up many times. The rearrangement uses TRBV10-3 and TRBJ2-5; 7 positions agree with TRBD1. The germline V gene has CDR1 ENHRY and CDR2 SYGVKD. The CDR3 spans 12 residues. J lost 4 bases, V lost 6 bases, and 2 bases had no gene match. The chain's CDR3 is CAISPGGETQYF. Here the CDR3 DNA reads TGTGCCATCAGCCCAGGGGGAGAGACCCAGTACTTC.

This chain connects TRBV2 to TRBJ2-7, with no clear D. The V gene's germline CDR1 is SNHLY and CDR2 FYNNEI. The CDR3 runs 14 residues. V was trimmed by 7 bases and J by 0 bases, leaving 13 bases between them. CDR3 DNA sequence: TGTGCCAGCAATTCTGGGCCCAGCTCCTACGAGCAGTACTTC. Its protein product is CASNSGPSSYEQYF.

This clonotype was detected only a few times. The J gene is TRBJ1-1, the V gene TRBV30, with 7 positions matching TRBD1. The CDR3 covers 13 residues. Germline assignment: CDR1 GTSNPN and CDR2 SVGIG (reference sequence). V was pared by 2 bases and J by 2 bases, with 2 bases of the junction left unmatched. The CDR3 sequence is CAWSTGDNTEAFF. In nucleotides, the CDR3 is TGTGCCTGGAGTACAGGGGATAACACTGAAGCTTTCTTT. Supplemented by reference TRBV30 and TRBJ1-1, the full variable domain reads SQTIHQWPATLVQPVGSPLSLECTVEGTSNPNLYWYRQAAGRGLQLLFYSVGIGQISSEVPQNLSASRPQDRQFILSSKKLLLSDSGFYLCAWSTGDNTEAFFGQGTRLTVV.